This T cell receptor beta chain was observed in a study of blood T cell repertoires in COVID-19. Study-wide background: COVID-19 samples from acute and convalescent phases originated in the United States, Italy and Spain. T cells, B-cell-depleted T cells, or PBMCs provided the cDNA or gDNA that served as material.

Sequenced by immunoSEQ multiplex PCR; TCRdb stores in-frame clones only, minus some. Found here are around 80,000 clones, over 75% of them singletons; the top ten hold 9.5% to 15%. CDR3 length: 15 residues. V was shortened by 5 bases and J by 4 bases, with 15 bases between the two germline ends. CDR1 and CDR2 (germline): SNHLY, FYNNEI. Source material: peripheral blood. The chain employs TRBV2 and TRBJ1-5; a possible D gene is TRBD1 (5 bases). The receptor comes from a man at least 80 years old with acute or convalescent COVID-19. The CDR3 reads CASSLEQGLNQPQHF. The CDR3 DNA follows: TGTGCCAGCAGTTTGGAGCAGGGTCTGAATCAGCCCCAGCATTTT.